These 11 T cell receptor beta chains share one sample of origin, sequenced in a study of response to subunit inactivated influenza vaccine. TCRdb reprocessed the RT-PCR reads via MiXCR and lists one record per CDR3 protein. There are about 700,000 distinct CDR3 sequences in the sample; approximately 15% occur only once, and less than 9% lies in the top ten. Sequences were derived from PBMCs from blood, sampled approximately 15 days before vaccination. The receptors here all came from a man aged 45-65 years who received an inactivated influenza vaccine.

The CDR3 protein is CASSSSGGFTGELFF. For the CDR3, the DNA is TGTGCCAGCAGCTCAAGCGGGGGGTTCACCGGGGAGCTGTTTTTT. This chain links TRBV12-3 or TRBV12-4 with TRBJ2-2; the match to TRBD2 covers 9 bases. J gave up 4 bases and V 6 bases, and 6 bases lay outside the gene matches. The CDR3 spans 15 residues.

The chain carries TRBV5-5 and TRBJ2-6; 9 positions agree with TRBD1. This CDR3 contains 16 residues. From germline, CDR1 is SGHKS and CDR2 YYEKEE (reference sequence). Trimming took 5 bases from V and 0 from J; bases not matched to a gene: 3. In nucleotides, the CDR3 is TGTGCCAGCAGGGGACAGGGCAGCTCTGGGGCCAACGTCCTGACTTTC. This sequence encodes CASRGQGSSGANVLTF.

The chain is built from TRBV7-8 and TRBJ2-3, with unresolved D. The ends were cut back, 3 bases at V and 0 bases at J, with 13 bases in the middle. This CDR3 contains 16 residues. Germline lookup yields CDR1 SGHVS and CDR2 FQNEAQ. CDR3 loop: CASSLGEGTSTDTQYF. DNA of the CDR3: TGTGCCAGCAGCTTGGGCGAAGGAACTAGCACAGATACGCAGTATTTT.

This clonotype was observed many times. In DNA, the CDR3 is TGCAGCGTGGAGGAGGACAGTAATCAGCCCCAGCATTTT. It codes for CSVEEDSNQPQHF. The V and J genes are TRBV29-1 and TRBJ1-5; TRBD1 might be the D (6 bases). Germline-derived CDR1 and CDR2 are SQVTM and ANQGSEA. With 6 bases removed from V and 4 bases from J, the gap between germline ends came to 13 bases. The CDR3 is 13 amino acids.

The chain combines TRBV27 with TRBJ1-4, with 10 nucleotides matching TRBD1. The CDR3 loop spans 14 amino acids. The junction had 0 bases not matched to a gene; V was cut back by 1 base and J by 7 bases. Germline lookup yields CDR1 MNHEY and CDR2 SMNVEV (reference sequence). The DNA for the CDR3 is TGTGCCAGCAGTTTATGGACAGGGGGTGAAAAACTGTTTTTT. Translation: CASSLWTGGEKLFF. Full variable domain (missing parts from reference TRBV27 and TRBJ1-4): EAQVTQNPRYLITVTGKKLTVTCSQNMNHEYMSWYRQDPGLGLRQIYYSMNVEVTDKGDVPEGYKVSRKEKRNFPLILESPSPNQTSLYFCASSLWTGGEKLFFGSGTQLSVL.

This clonotype was recorded a few times. The chain recombines TRBV6-1 with TRBJ2-2; D tentatively fits TRBD1 or TRBD2 (5 bases each). The CDR3 consists of 15 residues. CDR1 is MNHNS, CDR2 SASEGT, per germline. V dropped 6 bases and J dropped 4 bases, with 15 bases sitting between them. CDR3 amino acids: CASRAQGAGTGELFF. As DNA, the CDR3 is TGTGCCAGCAGGGCTCAAGGGGCGGGCACCGGGGAGCTGTTTTTT.

The chain combines TRBV30 with TRBJ2-2, with 13 bases fitting TRBD2. The CDR3 runs to 19 residues. Germline values: CDR1 GTSNPN, CDR2 SVGIG (reference sequence). Trimming cost V 2 bases and J 1 base; bases outside gene matches: 10. This CDR3 reads CAWSTRLAGGNKNTGELFF. CDR3 DNA sequence: TGTGCCTGGAGTACGAGACTAGCGGGGGGCAATAAGAACACCGGGGAGCTGTTTTTT.

This clonotype was detected once. The V and J genes are TRBV29-1 and TRBJ2-3, with 8 bases matching TRBD2. The CDR3 covers 13 residues. CDR1 is SQVTM, CDR2 ANQGSEA, per germline. V dropped 6 bases and J dropped 4; count of bases not matched to a gene: 6. CDR3 sequence: CSVAAGEADTQYF. CDR3 coding DNA: TGCAGCGTGGCAGCGGGAGAGGCAGATACGCAGTATTTT.

V gene TRBV11-1 combines with J gene TRBJ2-1; TRBD1 or TRBD2 may be the D gene (5 bases each). The CDR3 runs 15 residues. V lost 5 bases to trimming and J lost 0 bases, with 11 bases between them. Per the germline V gene, CDR1 is SGHAT and CDR2 is FQDESV (reference sequence). In DNA form, the CDR3 reads TGTGCCAGCAGCCCGGGACGCCGCTCCTACAATGAGCAGTTCTTC. Translating it yields CASSPGRRSYNEQFF. The full variable domain, its missing parts supplied by reference TRBV11-1 and TRBJ2-1, is EAEVAQSPRYKITEKSQAVAFWCDPISGHATLYWYRQILGQGPELLVQFQDESVVDDSQLPKDRFSAERLKGVDSTLKIQPAELGDSAMYLCASSPGRRSYNEQFFGPGTRLTVL.

This chain joins TRBV12-3 or TRBV12-4 and TRBJ1-2; TRBD1 agrees at 7 bases. V trimming: 6 bases; J trimming: 2 bases; junction bases outside the gene matches: 3. The CDR3 totals 13 residues. CDR3 residues: CASSTGANYGYTF. Here the CDR3 DNA reads TGTGCCAGCAGCACAGGGGCGAACTATGGCTACACCTTC.

The chain has TRBV5-1 and TRBJ2-1; 13 nucleotides agree with TRBD2. The ends lost 6 bases at V and 6 bases at J; junction bases unmatched: 6. The CDR3 totals 15 residues. CDR1 is SGHRS and CDR2 is YFSETQ in the germline V gene. CDR3 region: CASNPGLAGTNEQFF. The CDR3 coding sequence is TGCGCCAGCAACCCGGGACTAGCGGGAACCAATGAGCAGTTCTTC.